This TCR beta chain appears in the sequencing data of a study of patients and donors after allogeneic stem cell transplantation. This clonotype was seen at least ten times. TCRdb itself ran the RT-PCR reads through MiXCR, one entry per CDR3 protein. The data hold tens of thousands of distinct CDR3 sequences, with 4% to 5% observed a single time. This CDR3 region has 14 residues. Germline CDR1 is DFQATT and CDR2 is SNEGSKA (reference sequence). Trimming removed 2 bases from V and 1 base from J, with 9 bases in between. V and J are TRBV20-1 and TRBJ1-5, with unresolved D. Sequencing was performed on blood, either unsorted or a sorted T cell fraction (not recorded which). The TCR comes from a human donor who was either an allogeneic HSCT recipient or a stem cell or donor lymphocyte infusion donor (not recorded which). It is not recorded whose cells these are; they may come from a transplant donor. CDR3 sequence reads: CSARSSGSNQPQHF. CDR3 nucleotide sequence: TGCAGTGCTAGATCTTCTGGGAGCAATCAGCCCCAGCATTTT.